This T cell receptor beta chain was sequenced for a study of blood T cell repertoires in COVID-19 (dated by TCRdb to 2019 to 2021). Turning to the overall study: Samples from collaborators originated in the United States, Italy and Spain and spanned both the acute and convalescent phases of COVID-19. The material from the prospective study consisted of cDNA or gDNA derived from T cells, B-cell-depleted T cells, or PBMCs. Deeply sampled blood TCRbeta repertoires from subjects exposed to, actively infected with, or recovered from COVID-19 were included in the dataset. The repertoires were released in a freely available public database meant as a resource for research on the immune response to SARS-CoV-2. The samples were drawn from the first 160 participants of the ongoing ImmuneRACE study and from some 1,300 subjects provided by 6 global collaborators. Nearly every sample came with metadata listing a de-identified subject ID, COVID-19 status, age in years and sex. HLA class I and class II types, where available, came from metadata supplied by the sample provider rather than from assay-based typing. Study-wide findings and limitations: How much clinical and demographic metadata was included differed by source and by participant, and the metadata was provided uncurated.

Collaborating institutions collected whole blood in K2EDTA tubes following their own protocols. For TCRbeta analysis, collaborator samples were shipped as frozen whole blood, as isolated PBMCs, or as DNA extracted from either sample type. Of note for this clone: Its antigen has not been determined. Base-call qualities are not available, and no considerably larger clone is one nucleotide away.

TCRbeta CDR3 regions were amplified from genomic DNA using the immunoSEQ Assay, a bias-controlled multiplex PCR. The authors' analysis ran thus. Within the assay, amplification of reference gene primers was used to estimate how many nucleated cells each sample contained. To quantify the absolute abundance of each unique TCRbeta CDR3 rearrangement, sequence reads were collapsed and filtered. For each sample, productive Simpson clonality was calculated as the square root of Simpson's diversity index across productive rearrangements. The table was pulled from immuneACCESS by TCRdb, which kept in-frame rearrangements only. Such tables lose some clones; where checked, under half of the loss comes from unresolved V genes, and the rest has no known cause. The V and J calls and clone size are taken from that table; D and trimming were inferred from the DNA. Recorded for this sample are 250,000 to 300,000 clones; 85% of them occurred a single time. The ten top clones hold 4% to 6% of the sample.

This clonotype was sampled from a man aged 45-60 years with active or convalescent COVID-19. The sample comprised peripheral blood.

The CDR3 reads as follows: CASSAHGLAGTDTQYF. The nucleotide sequence reads TGTGCCAGCAGCGCCCACGGACTAGCGGGAACAGATACGCAGTATTTT. The rearranged chain carries TRBV9 and TRBJ2-3; TRBD2 lines up with 12 middle nucleotides. The CDR3 has 16 amino acids, counting the end cysteine and phenylalanine. Only CDR3 DNA remains: 48 bases, in frame from the first base. The germline V gene supplies CDR1 SGDLS and CDR2 YYNGEE. The germline V end is reduced by 3 bases and the J end by 3 bases; junction bases left unmatched: 5.